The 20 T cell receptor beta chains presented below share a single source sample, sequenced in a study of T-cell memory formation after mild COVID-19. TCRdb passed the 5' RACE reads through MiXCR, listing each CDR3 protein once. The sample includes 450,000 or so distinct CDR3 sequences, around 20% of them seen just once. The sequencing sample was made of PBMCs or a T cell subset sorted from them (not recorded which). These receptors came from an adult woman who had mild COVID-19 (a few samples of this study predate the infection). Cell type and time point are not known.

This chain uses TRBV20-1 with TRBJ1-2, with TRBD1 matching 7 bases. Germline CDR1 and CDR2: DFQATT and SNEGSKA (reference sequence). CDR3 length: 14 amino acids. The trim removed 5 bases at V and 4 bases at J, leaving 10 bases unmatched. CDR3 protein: CSAYRPGQFYGYTF. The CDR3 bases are TGCAGTGCTTATCGACCGGGACAGTTCTATGGCTACACCTTC.

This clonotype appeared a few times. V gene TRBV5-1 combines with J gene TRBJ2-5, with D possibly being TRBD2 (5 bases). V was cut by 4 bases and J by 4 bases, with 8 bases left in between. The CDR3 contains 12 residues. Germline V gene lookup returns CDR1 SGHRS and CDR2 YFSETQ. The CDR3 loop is CASSEGAETQYF. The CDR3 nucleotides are TGCGCCAGCAGCGAGGGCGCAGAGACCCAGTACTTC.

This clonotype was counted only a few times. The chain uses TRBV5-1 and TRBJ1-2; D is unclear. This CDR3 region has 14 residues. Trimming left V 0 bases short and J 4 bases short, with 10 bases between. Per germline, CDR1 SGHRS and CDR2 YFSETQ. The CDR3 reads CASSLDSGRYGYTF. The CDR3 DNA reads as TGCGCCAGCAGCTTGGATTCAGGTCGCTATGGCTACACCTTC.

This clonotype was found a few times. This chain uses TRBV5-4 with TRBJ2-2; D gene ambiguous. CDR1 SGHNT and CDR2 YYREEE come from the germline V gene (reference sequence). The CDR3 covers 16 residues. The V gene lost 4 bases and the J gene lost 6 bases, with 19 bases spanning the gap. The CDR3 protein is CASSEGLAAVAGELFF. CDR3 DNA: TGTGCCAGCAGCGAAGGATTGGCCGCAGTAGCCGGGGAGCTGTTTTTT.

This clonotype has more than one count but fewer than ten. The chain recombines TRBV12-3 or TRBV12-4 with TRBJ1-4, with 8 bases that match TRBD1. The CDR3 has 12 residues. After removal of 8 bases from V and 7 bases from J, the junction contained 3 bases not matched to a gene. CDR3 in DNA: TGTGCCAGCCGACAGGGGAGTGAAAAACTGTTTTTT. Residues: CASRQGSEKLFF.

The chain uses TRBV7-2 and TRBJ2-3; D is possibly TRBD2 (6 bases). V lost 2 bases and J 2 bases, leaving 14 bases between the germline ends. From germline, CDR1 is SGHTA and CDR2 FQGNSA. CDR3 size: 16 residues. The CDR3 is CASSLNGRGITDTQYF. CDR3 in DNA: TGTGCCAGCAGCTTAAATGGGCGGGGTATCACAGATACGCAGTATTTT.

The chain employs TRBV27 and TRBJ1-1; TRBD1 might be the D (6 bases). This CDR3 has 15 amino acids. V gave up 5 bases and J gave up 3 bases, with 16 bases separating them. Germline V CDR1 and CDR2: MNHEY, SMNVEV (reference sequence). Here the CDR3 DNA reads TGTGCCAGCAGTCCCCACAGGGTCAGGTACACTGAAGCTTTCTTT. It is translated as CASSPHRVRYTEAFF.

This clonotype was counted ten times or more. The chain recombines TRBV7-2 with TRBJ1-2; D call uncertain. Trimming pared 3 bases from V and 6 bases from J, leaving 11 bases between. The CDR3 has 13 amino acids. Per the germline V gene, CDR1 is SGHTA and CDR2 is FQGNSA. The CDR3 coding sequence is TGTGCCAGCAGCTTTAGCCGAGATGATGGCTACACCTTC. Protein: CASSFSRDDGYTF.

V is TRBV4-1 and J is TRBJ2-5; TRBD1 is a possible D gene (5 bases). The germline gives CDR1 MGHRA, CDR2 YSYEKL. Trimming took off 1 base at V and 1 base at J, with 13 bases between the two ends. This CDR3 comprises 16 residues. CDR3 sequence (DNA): TGCGCCAGCAGCCAAGCCCCGTGGACATCCCAAGAGACCCAGTACTTC. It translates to CASSQAPWTSQETQYF.

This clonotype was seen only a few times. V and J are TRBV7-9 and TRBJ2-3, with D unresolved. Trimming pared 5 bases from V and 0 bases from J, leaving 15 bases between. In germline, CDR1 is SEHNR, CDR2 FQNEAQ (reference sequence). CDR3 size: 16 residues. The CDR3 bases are TGTGCCAGCAGCCCCTGGACCGTGTCTAGCACAGATACGCAGTATTTT. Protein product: CASSPWTVSSTDTQYF. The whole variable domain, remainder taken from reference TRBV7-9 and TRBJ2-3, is DTGVSQNPRHKITKRGQNVTFRCDPISEHNRLYWYRQTLGQGPEFLTYFQNEAQLEKSRLLSDRFSAERPKGSFSTLEIQRTEQGDSAMYLCASSPWTVSSTDTQYFGPGTRLTVL.

CDR3 bases: TGTGCCAGCAGTACAAGTCGGACGGCCGGGGAGCTGTTTTTT. Translation: CASSTSRTAGELFF. V gene TRBV6-2 or TRBV6-3 combines with J gene TRBJ2-2; D ambiguous. This CDR3 has 14 residues. Looked up from germline, CDR1 is MNHEY and CDR2 is SVGEGT. Between the trimmed V and J ends, which lost 5 bases and 6 bases, there was a span of 13 bases.

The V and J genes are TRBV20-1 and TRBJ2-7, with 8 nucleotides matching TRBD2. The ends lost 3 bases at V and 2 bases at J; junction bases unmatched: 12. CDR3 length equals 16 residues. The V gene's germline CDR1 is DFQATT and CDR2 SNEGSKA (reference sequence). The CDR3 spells CSASGSSGSIAYEQYF. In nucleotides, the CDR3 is TGCAGTGCTAGCGGATCCAGCGGGAGTATCGCCTACGAGCAGTACTTC.

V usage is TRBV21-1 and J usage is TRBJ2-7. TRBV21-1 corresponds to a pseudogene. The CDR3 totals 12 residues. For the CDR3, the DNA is TGTGCCAGCAGACCAGCGACCTACGAGCAGTACTTC. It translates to CASRPATYEQYF.

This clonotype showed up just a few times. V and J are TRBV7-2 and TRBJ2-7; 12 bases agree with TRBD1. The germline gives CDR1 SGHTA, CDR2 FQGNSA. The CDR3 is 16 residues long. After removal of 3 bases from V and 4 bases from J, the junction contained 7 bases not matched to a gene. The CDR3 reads CASSFTGTGGRYEQYF. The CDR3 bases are TGTGCCAGCAGCTTCACCGGGACAGGGGGCAGGTACGAGCAGTACTTC.

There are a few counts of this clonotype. CDR3 in amino acids: CASSLSVGGSNTEAFF. CDR3 DNA sequence: TGTGCCAGCAGTTTATCTGTCGGGGGAAGTAACACTGAAGCTTTCTTT. The rearrangement links TRBV27 to TRBJ1-1, with D perhaps TRBD1 (5 bases). Per the germline V gene, CDR1 is MNHEY and CDR2 is SMNVEV (reference sequence). Trimming took off 0 bases at V and 2 bases at J, with 13 bases between the two ends. The CDR3 totals 16 residues.

CDR3 sequence: CSASPHRGRYTGELFF. CDR3 in DNA: TGCAGTGCTAGTCCACACAGGGGAAGGTACACCGGGGAGCTGTTTTTT. V and J are TRBV20-1 and TRBJ2-2, with 7 bases lining up with TRBD1. The CDR3 totals 16 residues. The J segment lost 3 bases and the V segment lost 3 bases, leaving 10 bases of the junction unmatched. Germline-derived CDR1 and CDR2 are DFQATT and SNEGSKA (reference sequence).

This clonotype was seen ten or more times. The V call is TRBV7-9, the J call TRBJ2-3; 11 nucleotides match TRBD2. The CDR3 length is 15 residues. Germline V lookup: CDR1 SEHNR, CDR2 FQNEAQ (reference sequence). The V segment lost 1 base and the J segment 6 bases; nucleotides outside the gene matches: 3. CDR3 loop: CASSLGLAGLDTQYF. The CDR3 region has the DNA TGTGCCAGCAGCTTAGGACTAGCGGGGCTGGATACGCAGTATTTT.

CDR3 coding DNA: TGCGCCAGCAGCCCAAGGGGACAGGGAGCCTACGAGCAGTACTTC. It encodes CASSPRGQGAYEQYF. The chain links TRBV5-1 to TRBJ2-7; 9 bases are a match to TRBD1. Germline V gene sequence: CDR1 SGHRS, CDR2 YFSETQ. The CDR3 has 15 amino acids. V lost 4 bases, J lost 2 bases, and 7 bases stayed unmatched.

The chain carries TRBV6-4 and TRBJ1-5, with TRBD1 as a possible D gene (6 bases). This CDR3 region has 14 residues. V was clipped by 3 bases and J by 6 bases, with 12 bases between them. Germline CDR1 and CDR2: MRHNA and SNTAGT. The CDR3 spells CASSEQGGGQPQHF. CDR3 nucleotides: TGTGCCAGCAGTGAACAGGGAGGGGGTCAGCCCCAGCATTTT.

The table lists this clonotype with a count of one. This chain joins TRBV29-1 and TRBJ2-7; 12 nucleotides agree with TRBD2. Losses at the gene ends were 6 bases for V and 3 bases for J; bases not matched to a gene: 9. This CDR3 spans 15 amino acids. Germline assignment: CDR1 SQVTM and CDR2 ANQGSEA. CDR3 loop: CSVLTSGRRGYEQYF. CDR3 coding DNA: TGCAGCGTGCTGACTAGCGGGAGAAGGGGCTACGAGCAGTACTTC.